Included here is one TCR beta chain sequence, with context. Antigen specificity is unknown. A junction boundary mismatches the germline segment, possibly from a read error. Naive CD8 sequencing libraries were generated from about 19,000 to 1,100,000 sorted cells, with 10%, 30% or 50% RNA as input. The sample comes from a study of molecular identifiers for immune sequencing clone quantification. One entry per CDR3 protein, called by TCRdb with MiXCR from the PCR reads. Seen here are over 300,000 distinct CDR3 sequences, roughly 24% observed once, and the top ten hold 0.65% to 0.75%. Regarding the study as a whole: Shared barcodes on identical TCR molecules could underestimate the sizes of highly expanded clones.

The sequence derives from a human donor in good health. Some libraries in this study had Jurkat cell RNA spiked in. Material for sequencing was naive CD8+ T cells from blood, with Jurkat cell RNA spiked in. Subset denoted: FACS-sorted CD8+CD4-CCR7+CD45RA+ naive T cells.

The CDR3 DNA sequence: TGTGCCAGCAGCTTATTACTTGGGGAGCAGTGCTTC. This sequence encodes CASSLLLGEQCF. The chain is built from TRBV13 and TRBJ2-7; possible D gene TRBD2, 5 bases. The CDR3 sequence is 12 residues long. Germline V lookup: CDR1 PRHDT, CDR2 FYEKMQ (reference sequence).